This note documents a single T cell receptor beta chain sequence. Only in-frame clones appear in the TCRdb table, and some are missing; sequencing was by immunoSEQ multiplex PCR. The sample lists roughly 15,000 clones, 55% to 75% occurring once. This specimen belongs to a study of sequential checkpoint blockade in melanoma. Treatment reported: randomized to nivolumab then ipilimumab (arm A) or the reverse (arm B). V was trimmed by 7 bases and J by 5 bases, leaving 17 bases between them. The CDR3 spans 13 residues. CDR1 is SQVTM, CDR2 ANQGSEA, per germline. The chain has TRBV29-1 and TRBJ1-2, with a tentative D call TRBD1 (6 bases). This TCR was recovered from a human donor with melanoma. This specimen consisted of CD8+ T cells sorted from blood (inferred from file names), obtained from a patient given nivolumab and ipilimumab in sequence. The CDR3 DNA is TGCAGCGCTTGGCGGGGGGCGAGGTATGGCTACACCTTC. Translated, it gives CSAWRGARYGYTF.